The 13 T cell receptor beta chains given below trace back to one sample, sequenced in a study of T cell responses to AZD1222 COVID-19 vaccine. Libraries were prepared by immunoSEQ multiplex PCR; TCRdb keeps only in-frame clonotypes and omits some of them. The sample carries roughly 270,000 clones, approximately 94% recorded once. The sequencing here drew on peripheral blood, taken 28 days after the second AZD1222 dose. These receptors came from an adult who received the AZD1222 COVID-19 vaccine.

Of note for this clone: One junction end disagrees with the germline gene, perhaps due to a read error. The rearrangement links TRBV13 to TRBJ2-7; D is ambiguous. The germline V gene has CDR1 PRHDT and CDR2 FYEKMQ (reference sequence). The CDR3 is 12 residues long. In DNA form, the CDR3 reads TGTGCCAGCAGCTCCGCCCCCGGGTCGAGGCACTTC. Its protein product is CASSSAPGSRHF.

CDR3 amino acids: CASSLTEAAEQFF. As DNA, the CDR3 is TGTGCCAGCAGCTTAACCGAAGCGGCTGAGCAGTTCTTC. The J gene is TRBJ2-1, the V gene TRBV7-9; TRBD2 is a possible D gene (5 bases). The CDR3 length is 13 residues. The V end was cut by 2 bases, the J end by 9 bases, with 11 bases between. CDR1 is SEHNR and CDR2 is FQNEAQ in the germline V gene (reference sequence).

The genes are TRBV4-2 and TRBJ2-3; TRBD2 agrees at 7 bases. The germline V gene encodes CDR1 LGHNA and CDR2 YNFKEQ. V shed 4 bases, J shed 2 bases, and the junction held 12 bases outside the gene matches. The CDR3 has 17 residues. This CDR3 reads CASSPTDGSGATDTQYF. The DNA of the CDR3 is TGTGCCAGCAGCCCAACCGACGGCAGCGGGGCCACAGATACGCAGTATTTT.

The V gene is TRBV12-3 or TRBV12-4, the J gene TRBJ2-7, with D possibly matching TRBD2 (6 bases). The V end was cut by 7 bases, the J end by 3 bases, with 13 bases between. The CDR3 spans 13 residues. CDR3 DNA: TGTGCCAGCACCTCAGGAGGGAACTACGAGCAGTACTTC. It yields the protein CASTSGGNYEQYF.

V and J are TRBV28 and TRBJ1-2; D is unclear. Between the trimmed V and J ends, which lost 5 bases and 6 bases, there was a span of 16 bases. CDR1 and CDR2 (germline): MDHEN, SYDVKM. There are 14 residues in the CDR3. The CDR3 coding sequence is TGTGCCAGCAGTCTCCCCACGGATTCCAATGGCTACACCTTC. It encodes CASSLPTDSNGYTF.

CDR3 DNA sequence: TGCAGTCGCGGGGGACAGAATGAGCAGTTCTTC. Amino acid sequence: CSRGGQNEQFF. The chain combines TRBV20-1 with TRBJ2-1, with D possibly being TRBD1 or TRBD2 (7 bases each). CDR1 is DFQATT, CDR2 SNEGSKA, per germline (reference sequence). Trimming pared 8 bases from V and 7 bases from J, leaving 12 bases between. The CDR3 sequence is 11 residues long.

The DNA for the CDR3 is TGTGCCAGCAGTATGGGTACAGAAGCTAACTATGGCTACACCTTC. Amino acid sequence: CASSMGTEANYGYTF. V gene TRBV28 combines with J gene TRBJ1-2; no clear D gene. This CDR3 is 15 amino acids long. Trimming cost V 5 bases and J 0 bases, with 13 bases left between them. Germline CDR1 is MDHEN and CDR2 is SYDVKM.

This chain joins TRBV2 and TRBJ2-3, with D hard to call. CDR1 and CDR2 from the germline V gene are SNHLY and FYNNEI. Deletions cut 6 bases from V and 5 bases from J, with 3 bases between. The length of the CDR3 is 10 residues. CDR3 sequence (DNA): TGTGCCAGCAGCCTAGATACGCAGTATTTT. This codes for CASSLDTQYF. Full variable domain (missing parts from reference TRBV2 and TRBJ2-3): EPEVTQTPSHQVTQMGQEVILRCVPISNHLYFYWYRQILGQKVEFLVSFYNNEISEKSEIFDDQFSVERPDGSNFTLKIRSTKLEDSAMYFCASSLDTQYFGPGTRLTVL.

The V and J genes are TRBV28 and TRBJ2-2, with D unresolved. V was clipped by 10 bases and J by 0 bases, with 15 bases between them. The germline CDR1 and CDR2 sequences are MDHEN and SYDVKM. CDR3 length: 15 amino acids. The CDR3 sequence: CATLIGSANTGELFF. CDR3 nucleotides: TGTGCCACCCTAATCGGGTCCGCGAACACCGGGGAGCTGTTTTTT.

The chain has TRBV5-4 and TRBJ1-1; 7 bases agree with TRBD1. CDR1 is SGHNT, CDR2 YYREEE, per germline (reference sequence). V shed 0 bases, J shed 5 bases, and the junction held 7 bases outside the gene matches. The CDR3 spans 15 residues. CDR3 sequence (DNA): TGTGCCAGCAGCTTGGCCGAACAGGGGAAAACTGAAGCTTTCTTT. Protein sequence: CASSLAEQGKTEAFF.

The genes are TRBV5-5 and TRBJ1-2, with no clear D. Trimming removed 0 bases from V and 7 bases from J, with 13 bases in between. Germline values: CDR1 SGHKS, CDR2 YYEKEE (reference sequence). This CDR3 is built from 14 residues. CDR3: CASSLEVGRLGYTF. The CDR3 coding sequence is TGTGCCAGCAGCTTGGAGGTGGGCCGGCTTGGCTACACCTTC.

The V and J genes are TRBV7-8 and TRBJ2-1, with D uncertain. This CDR3 region has 13 residues. With 3 bases removed from V and 6 bases from J, the gap between germline ends came to 9 bases. Germline CDR1 SGHVS, CDR2 FQNEAQ. The CDR3 region is CASSFLSLNEQFF. CDR3 nucleotides: TGTGCCAGCAGCTTTCTTTCGCTCAATGAGCAGTTCTTC.

The count of this clone is one. The J gene is TRBJ2-2, the V gene TRBV7-8; TRBD1 or TRBD2 may be the D gene (5 bases each). The CDR3 is 15 amino acids. With 5 bases removed from V and 3 bases from J, the gap between germline ends came to 13 bases. From germline, CDR1 is SGHVS and CDR2 FQNEAQ. CDR3 in amino acids: CASSTGTQHTGELFF. DNA of the CDR3: TGTGCCAGCAGCACCGGGACCCAGCACACCGGGGAGCTGTTTTTT.